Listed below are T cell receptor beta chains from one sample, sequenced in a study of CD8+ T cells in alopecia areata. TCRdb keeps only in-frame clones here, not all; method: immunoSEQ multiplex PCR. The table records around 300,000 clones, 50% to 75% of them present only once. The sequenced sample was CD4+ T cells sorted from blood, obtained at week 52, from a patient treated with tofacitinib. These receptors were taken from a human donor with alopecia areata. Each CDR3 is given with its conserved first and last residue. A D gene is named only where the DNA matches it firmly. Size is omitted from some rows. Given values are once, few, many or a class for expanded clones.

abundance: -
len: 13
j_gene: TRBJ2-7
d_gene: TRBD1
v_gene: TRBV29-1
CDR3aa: CSAKADREMGSYF
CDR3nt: TGCAGCGCTAAAGCAGACAGGGAGATGGGATCCTACTTC

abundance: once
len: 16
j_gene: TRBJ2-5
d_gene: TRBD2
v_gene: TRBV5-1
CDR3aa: CASSLGIAGSQETQYF
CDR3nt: TGCGCCAGCAGCCTGGGAATAGCGGGGTCCCAAGAGACCCAGTACTTC

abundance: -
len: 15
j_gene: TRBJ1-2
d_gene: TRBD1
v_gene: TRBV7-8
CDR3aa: CASSPRTGVNYGYTF
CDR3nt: TGTGCCAGCAGTCCAAGGACAGGGGTTAACTATGGCTACACCTTC

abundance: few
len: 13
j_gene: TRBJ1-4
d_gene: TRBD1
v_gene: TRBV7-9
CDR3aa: CASSLPGGEKLFF
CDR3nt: TGTGCCAGCAGCTTGCCAGGGGGTGAAAAACTGTTTTTT

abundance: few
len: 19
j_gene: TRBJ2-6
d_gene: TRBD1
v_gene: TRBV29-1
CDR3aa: CSALFRSGDRKPGANVLTF
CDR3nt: TGCAGCGCGTTGTTCCGGTCCGGGGACAGGAAACCTGGGGCCAACGTCCTGACTTTC

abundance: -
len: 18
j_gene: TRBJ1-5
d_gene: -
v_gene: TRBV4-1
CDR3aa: CASSQPWGTQILNQPQHF
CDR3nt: TGCGCCAGCAGCCAACCCTGGGGGACACAAATCCTCAATCAGCCCCAGCATTTT

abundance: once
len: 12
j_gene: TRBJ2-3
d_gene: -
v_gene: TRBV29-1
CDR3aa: CSVAGSGDTQYF
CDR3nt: TGCAGCGTTGCAGGCAGTGGAGATACGCAGTATTTT

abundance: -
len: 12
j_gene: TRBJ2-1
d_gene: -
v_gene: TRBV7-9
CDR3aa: CASSLGGSEQFF
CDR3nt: TGTGCCAGCAGCCTGGGGGGAAGTGAGCAGTTCTTC

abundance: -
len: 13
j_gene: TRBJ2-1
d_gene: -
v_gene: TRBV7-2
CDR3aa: CASSSPQANEQFF
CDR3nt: TGTGCCAGCAGCTCCCCCCAGGCGAATGAGCAGTTCTTC

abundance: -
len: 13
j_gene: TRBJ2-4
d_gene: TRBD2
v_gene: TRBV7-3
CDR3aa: CASSRDYKNIQYF
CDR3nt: TGTGCCAGCAGCCGGGACTACAAAAACATTCAGTACTTC

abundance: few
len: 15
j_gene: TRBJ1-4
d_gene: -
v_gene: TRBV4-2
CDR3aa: CASSLTGGTNEKLFF
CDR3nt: TGTGCCAGCAGCCTAACCGGCGGGACTAATGAAAAACTGTTTTTT

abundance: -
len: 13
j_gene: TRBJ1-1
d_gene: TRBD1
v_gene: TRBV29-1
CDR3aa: CSVDGDRDYEAFF
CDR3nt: TGCAGCGTTGATGGGGACAGGGATTACGAAGCTTTCTTT

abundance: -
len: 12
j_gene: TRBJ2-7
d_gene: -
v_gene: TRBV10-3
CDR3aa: CAISETVYEQYF
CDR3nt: TGTGCCATCAGTGAGACAGTTTACGAGCAGTACTTC

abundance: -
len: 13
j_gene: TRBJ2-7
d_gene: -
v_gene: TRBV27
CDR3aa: CASSAAFSYEQYF
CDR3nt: TGTGCCAGCAGTGCGGCTTTCTCCTACGAGCAGTACTTC

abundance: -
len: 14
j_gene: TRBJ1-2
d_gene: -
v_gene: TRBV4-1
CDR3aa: CASSQLSTNYGYTF
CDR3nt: TGCGCCAGCAGCCAATTATCCACCAACTATGGCTACACCTTC

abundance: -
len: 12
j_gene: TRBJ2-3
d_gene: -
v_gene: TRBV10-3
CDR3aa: CAISSAGDTQYF
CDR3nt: TGTGCCATCAGCAGCGCAGGGGATACGCAGTATTTT

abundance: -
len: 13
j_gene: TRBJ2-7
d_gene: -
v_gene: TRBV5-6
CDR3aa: CASSRSQGTEQYF
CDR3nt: TGTGCCAGCAGCCGAAGTCAAGGGACCGAGCAGTACTTC

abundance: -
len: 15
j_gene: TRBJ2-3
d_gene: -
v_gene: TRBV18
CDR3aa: CASSPLPRGTDTQYF
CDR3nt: TGTGCCAGCTCACCACTACCCCGAGGGACAGATACGCAGTATTTT

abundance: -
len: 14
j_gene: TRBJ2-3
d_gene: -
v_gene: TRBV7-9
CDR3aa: CASSLDGRADTQYF
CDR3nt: TGTGCCAGCAGCTTAGATGGTAGAGCAGATACGCAGTATTTT

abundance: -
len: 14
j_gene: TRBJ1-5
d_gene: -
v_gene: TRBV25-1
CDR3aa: CASSGPRINQPQHF
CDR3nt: TGTGCCAGCAGTGGCCCGCGAATCAATCAGCCCCAGCATTTT

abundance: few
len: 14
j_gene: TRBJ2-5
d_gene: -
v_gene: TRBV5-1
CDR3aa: CASSLEGLEETQYF
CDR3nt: TGCGCCAGCAGCTTGGAAGGGCTCGAGGAGACCCAGTACTTC

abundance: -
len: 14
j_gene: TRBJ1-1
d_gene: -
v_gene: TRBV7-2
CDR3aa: CASSITGQLTEAFF
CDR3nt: TGTGCCAGCAGCATTACAGGGCAATTAACTGAAGCTTTCTTT